This TCR beta chain was sequenced in a study of cytomegalovirus exposure and HLA in healthy donors. Whole-study results and caveats: In a later analysis, 15,000 to 20,000 TCR beta sequences were associated with HLA alleles at 0.05 false discovery rate.

PCR used 60 Vbeta primers and 13 Jbeta primers. Study processing details: Counted up in a later analysis, unique TCR beta chains came to approximately 77 million, with around 11 million shared. Profiled with immunoSEQ multiplex PCR; TCRdb holds only in-frame clones, not every one. That table is the source of V, J and clone size, and D and trimming were worked out from the DNA. Of approximately 170,000 clones detected, more than 80% appear once; the ten largest clones hold about 2.4%. On this clone itself: The antigen is undetermined.

The CDR3 loop spans 13 amino acids. Germline V CDR1 and CDR2: SQVTM, ANQGSEA. Trimming took 1 base from V and 9 from J, leaving 13 bases between them. The chain employs TRBV29-1 and TRBJ2-1, with D maybe TRBD1 (6 bases). This receptor was identified in a male donor in good health and CMV-seronegative. The specimen sequenced was PBMCs. CDR3 residues: CSVEGPGTSEQFF. CDR3 DNA: TGCAGCGTTGAAGGTCCCGGGACATCTGAGCAGTTCTTC.